This entry describes one TCR beta chain. Its antigen is unknown. Described treatment: oral pan-JAK inhibitor, 5-10 mg twice daily. This specimen comes from a study of CD8+ T cells in alopecia areata. Overall study: The study gave treated patients oral tofacitinib at 5 to 10 mg twice daily. Tofacitinib exposure lasted 6 to 18 months, followed by 6 months off drug. Findings and limits, study-wide: Scalp sample sequencing also detects resident alphabeta T cells of normal skin.

Following RNA extraction, reverse transcription yielded cDNA that acted as the sequencing template. Sequencing was performed with immunoSEQ multiplex PCR; in TCRdb, only in-frame clones are kept and a portion is missing. Among over 100,000 clones listed, 50% to 55% were seen once. Germline loops: CDR1 SGHTA, CDR2 FQGNSA. This CDR3 has 13 residues. The ends lost 3 bases at V and 4 bases at J; junction bases unmatched: 3. Here the sequenced sample was CD4+ T cells sorted from blood, taken at week 4, from a patient treated with tofacitinib. The J gene is TRBJ2-7, the V gene TRBV7-2; 7 nucleotides align to TRBD1. The TCR originated in a human donor with alopecia areata. The CDR3 DNA reads TGTGCCAGCAGCTTCCAGACAGGGTACGAGCAGTACTTC. Its translation: CASSFQTGYEQYF. Full variable domain (rest looked up from reference TRBV7-2 and TRBJ2-7): GAGVSQSPSNKVTEKGKDVELRCDPISGHTALYWYRQSLGQGLEFLIYFQGNSAPDKSGLPSDRFSAERTGGSVSTLTIQRTQQEDSAVYLCASSFQTGYEQYFGPGTRLTVT.